This is a list of T cell receptor beta chains from one sample in a study of T cells in Graves' hyperthyroidism and ophthalmopathy. One entry per CDR3 protein results from TCRdb running MiXCR on the multiplex PCR reads. Seen here are some 490,000 distinct CDR3 sequences, 15% to 20% observed once, and the top ten hold around 32%. Sequencing was performed on blood. All receptors derive from a woman between 25 and 40 years old with Graves' ophthalmopathy. Both conserved end residues are trimmed from each CDR3.

CDR3aa,v_gene,j_gene
ASSPPIAPRGTEAF,TRBV18,TRBJ1-1
ASSLAGRHNEQF,TRBV5-4,TRBJ2-1
ASSSQQSRGGYEQY,TRBV7-9,TRBJ2-7
ASRDSLGTEAF,TRBV11-2,TRBJ1-1
AWTVSSYEQY,TRBV30,TRBJ2-7
ASSELRGGGGYT,TRBV6-1,TRBJ1-2
ASSLPPNYEQY,TRBV11-2,TRBJ2-7
ASSLWPAQY,TRBV28,TRBJ2-5
ASWEGAGPNTGELF,TRBV10-2,TRBJ2-2
ATSRDQGQDTQY,TRBV15,TRBJ2-3
ATRDSSNTGELF,TRBV24-1,TRBJ2-2
ASSYGGQLAKNIQY,TRBV6-6,TRBJ2-4
ASSQPGGSVRSPLH,TRBV3-1,TRBJ1-6
SVEPGENTEAF,TRBV29-1,TRBJ1-1
ASSLSASGSGPNEQY,TRBV6-1,TRBJ2-7
SARIFGTLDNSPLH,TRBV20-1,TRBJ1-6
ASSRTGASKNTEAF,TRBV5-1,TRBJ1-1
ATSRYQSQGRETQY,TRBV15,TRBJ2-5
SADRGSRNEQF,TRBV20-1,TRBJ2-1
ASSQGRNNEQF,TRBV4-3,TRBJ2-1
ASSLFRDRPYEQY,TRBV13,TRBJ2-7
AWSVYYEQY,TRBV30,TRBJ2-7
AILDRGRNDEQF,TRBV2,TRBJ2-1
ASSLEASGWDEQF,TRBV3-1,TRBJ2-1
ASSGGLAVSYEQY,TRBV6-1,TRBJ2-7
ASSLAYRLAGDEQF,TRBV5-1,TRBJ2-1
AGSLLSAGSEQY,TRBV28,TRBJ2-7
ATPVEGFDTQY,TRBV2,TRBJ2-3
ASTLGQGKGTGDDEQY,TRBV7-2,TRBJ2-7
ASSLGSEETQY,TRBV12-3/TRBV12-4,TRBJ2-5
ASSLAPVGPHEQY,TRBV5-1,TRBJ2-7
ASSELAGNTGELF,TRBV5-1,TRBJ2-2
ASTQAPNQPQH,TRBV12-3/TRBV12-4,TRBJ1-5
ASYRAMYTEAF,TRBV7-2,TRBJ1-1
ASSFERDRTDTQY,TRBV6-1,TRBJ2-3
SVDLGAGQPQH,TRBV29-1,TRBJ1-5
ASSSDWEETQY,TRBV2,TRBJ2-5
ASSYLVAGESDTQY,TRBV6-5,TRBJ2-3
SASGQGAGETQY,TRBV20-1,TRBJ2-5
ASSLRQGITEAF,TRBV11-3,TRBJ1-1
ATHRQGDSYEQY,TRBV30,TRBJ2-7
ASSFQGNNEQY,TRBV27,TRBJ2-7
ASGLVLRGRGEQF,TRBV12-5,TRBJ2-1
SASAGLAGGSYEQY,TRBV20-1,TRBJ2-7
ASKTGGYGYT,TRBV28,TRBJ1-2
SARDPASGTFTDTQY,TRBV20-1,TRBJ2-3
SLGAVGGYNEQF,TRBV20-1,TRBJ2-1
ASRTSTNSPLH,TRBV28,TRBJ1-6
ASSSSGRASNEQF,TRBV6-5,TRBJ2-1
ASSSPQAGDHEQF,TRBV7-6,TRBJ2-1
ARSLGLGMNTEAF,TRBV5-1,TRBJ1-1
SAPGLAGGTDTQY,TRBV20-1,TRBJ2-3
ASSTSDRSWGYT,TRBV28,TRBJ1-2
ASSLGLAVTGELF,TRBV7-3,TRBJ2-2
SARLRGFYEKLF,TRBV20-1,TRBJ1-4
ASSSDRSGHAF,TRBV28,TRBJ1-1
SASLAGTDTQY,TRBV20-1,TRBJ2-3
ASSIPRQDTRGAF,TRBV19,TRBJ1-1
ASSPQGGRVDTQY,TRBV28,TRBJ2-3